This TCR beta chain stems from a study of T cell responses to AZD1222 COVID-19 vaccine. In the study overall: The study pooled second doses at about 4 or about 12 weeks.

V shed 3 bases, J shed 8 bases, and the junction held 8 bases outside the gene matches. CDR3 length: 13 amino acids. Germline loops: CDR1 DFQATT, CDR2 SNEGSKA (reference sequence). Measured with immunoSEQ multiplex PCR; TCRdb has only the in-frame clones, and not every one. The sample holds more than 95,000 clones; more than 75% are singletons and the top ten take about 9.4%. V is TRBV20-1 and J is TRBJ1-2; 8 positions agree with TRBD1. The sample in question was peripheral blood, obtained on day 0 of AZD1222 vaccination. This sequence was found in an adult in good health. The CDR3 region is CSASDRGLAGYTF. The CDR3 DNA sequence: TGCAGTGCTAGTGACAGGGGTTTAGCGGGCTACACCTTC.